This entry describes one TCR beta chain. Its antigen is not known. This entry is derived from a study of T cells in Graves' hyperthyroidism and ophthalmopathy. Findings of the study overall: Peripheral blood also featured most of the thyroid clonotypes expanded above 0.001. Ophthalmopathy was identified by the model a median about seven months ahead of onset.

Patients with ophthalmopathy all had a Clinical Activity Score of at least 3, a NOSPECS grade of at least 4 and duration under 3 months. Amplification of TCR beta CDR3 regions was performed using RNA transcripts as template. When the TCR CDR3 underwent first-round RT-PCR, the HTBI primer set was used. TCRdb used MiXCR to reprocess the multiplex PCR reads, holding one entry per CDR3 protein. The table includes more than 45,000 distinct CDR3 sequences, roughly 50% detected once. The sample taken for sequencing was blood. This clonotype was sampled from a woman aged 25 to 45 with Graves' ophthalmopathy.

This chain's CDR3 is CASGLDRGPKLYRYGYTF. The CDR3 DNA reads as TGTGCTAGTGGTTTGGACAGGGGGCCTAAACTTTATCGCTATGGCTACACCTTC. The chain uses TRBV12-5 and TRBJ1-2, with 9 nucleotides matching TRBD1. CDR3 length equals 18 residues. In germline, CDR1 is LGHNT, CDR2 FRNRAP. V gave up 1 base and J gave up 4 bases; unmatched junction bases: 13.